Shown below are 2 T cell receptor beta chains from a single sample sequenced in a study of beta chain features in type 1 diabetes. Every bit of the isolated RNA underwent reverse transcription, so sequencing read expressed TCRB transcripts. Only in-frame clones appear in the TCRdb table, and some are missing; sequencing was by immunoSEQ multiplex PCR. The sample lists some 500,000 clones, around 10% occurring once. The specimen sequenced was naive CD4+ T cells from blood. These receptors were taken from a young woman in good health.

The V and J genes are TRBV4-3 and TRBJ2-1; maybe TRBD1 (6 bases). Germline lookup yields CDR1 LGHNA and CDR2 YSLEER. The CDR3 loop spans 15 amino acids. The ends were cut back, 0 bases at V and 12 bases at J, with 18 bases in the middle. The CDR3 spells CASSQDLNRVRRQFF. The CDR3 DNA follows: TGCGCCAGCAGCCAAGACCTCAACAGGGTCCGGAGGCAGTTCTTC.

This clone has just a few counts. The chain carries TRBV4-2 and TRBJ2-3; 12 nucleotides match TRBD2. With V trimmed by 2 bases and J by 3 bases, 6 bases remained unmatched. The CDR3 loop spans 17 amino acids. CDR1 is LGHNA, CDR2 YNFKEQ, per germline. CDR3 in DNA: TGTGCCAGCAGCCAACGCCTACTAGCGGGAGGAACAGATACGCAGTATTTT. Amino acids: CASSQRLLAGGTDTQYF.